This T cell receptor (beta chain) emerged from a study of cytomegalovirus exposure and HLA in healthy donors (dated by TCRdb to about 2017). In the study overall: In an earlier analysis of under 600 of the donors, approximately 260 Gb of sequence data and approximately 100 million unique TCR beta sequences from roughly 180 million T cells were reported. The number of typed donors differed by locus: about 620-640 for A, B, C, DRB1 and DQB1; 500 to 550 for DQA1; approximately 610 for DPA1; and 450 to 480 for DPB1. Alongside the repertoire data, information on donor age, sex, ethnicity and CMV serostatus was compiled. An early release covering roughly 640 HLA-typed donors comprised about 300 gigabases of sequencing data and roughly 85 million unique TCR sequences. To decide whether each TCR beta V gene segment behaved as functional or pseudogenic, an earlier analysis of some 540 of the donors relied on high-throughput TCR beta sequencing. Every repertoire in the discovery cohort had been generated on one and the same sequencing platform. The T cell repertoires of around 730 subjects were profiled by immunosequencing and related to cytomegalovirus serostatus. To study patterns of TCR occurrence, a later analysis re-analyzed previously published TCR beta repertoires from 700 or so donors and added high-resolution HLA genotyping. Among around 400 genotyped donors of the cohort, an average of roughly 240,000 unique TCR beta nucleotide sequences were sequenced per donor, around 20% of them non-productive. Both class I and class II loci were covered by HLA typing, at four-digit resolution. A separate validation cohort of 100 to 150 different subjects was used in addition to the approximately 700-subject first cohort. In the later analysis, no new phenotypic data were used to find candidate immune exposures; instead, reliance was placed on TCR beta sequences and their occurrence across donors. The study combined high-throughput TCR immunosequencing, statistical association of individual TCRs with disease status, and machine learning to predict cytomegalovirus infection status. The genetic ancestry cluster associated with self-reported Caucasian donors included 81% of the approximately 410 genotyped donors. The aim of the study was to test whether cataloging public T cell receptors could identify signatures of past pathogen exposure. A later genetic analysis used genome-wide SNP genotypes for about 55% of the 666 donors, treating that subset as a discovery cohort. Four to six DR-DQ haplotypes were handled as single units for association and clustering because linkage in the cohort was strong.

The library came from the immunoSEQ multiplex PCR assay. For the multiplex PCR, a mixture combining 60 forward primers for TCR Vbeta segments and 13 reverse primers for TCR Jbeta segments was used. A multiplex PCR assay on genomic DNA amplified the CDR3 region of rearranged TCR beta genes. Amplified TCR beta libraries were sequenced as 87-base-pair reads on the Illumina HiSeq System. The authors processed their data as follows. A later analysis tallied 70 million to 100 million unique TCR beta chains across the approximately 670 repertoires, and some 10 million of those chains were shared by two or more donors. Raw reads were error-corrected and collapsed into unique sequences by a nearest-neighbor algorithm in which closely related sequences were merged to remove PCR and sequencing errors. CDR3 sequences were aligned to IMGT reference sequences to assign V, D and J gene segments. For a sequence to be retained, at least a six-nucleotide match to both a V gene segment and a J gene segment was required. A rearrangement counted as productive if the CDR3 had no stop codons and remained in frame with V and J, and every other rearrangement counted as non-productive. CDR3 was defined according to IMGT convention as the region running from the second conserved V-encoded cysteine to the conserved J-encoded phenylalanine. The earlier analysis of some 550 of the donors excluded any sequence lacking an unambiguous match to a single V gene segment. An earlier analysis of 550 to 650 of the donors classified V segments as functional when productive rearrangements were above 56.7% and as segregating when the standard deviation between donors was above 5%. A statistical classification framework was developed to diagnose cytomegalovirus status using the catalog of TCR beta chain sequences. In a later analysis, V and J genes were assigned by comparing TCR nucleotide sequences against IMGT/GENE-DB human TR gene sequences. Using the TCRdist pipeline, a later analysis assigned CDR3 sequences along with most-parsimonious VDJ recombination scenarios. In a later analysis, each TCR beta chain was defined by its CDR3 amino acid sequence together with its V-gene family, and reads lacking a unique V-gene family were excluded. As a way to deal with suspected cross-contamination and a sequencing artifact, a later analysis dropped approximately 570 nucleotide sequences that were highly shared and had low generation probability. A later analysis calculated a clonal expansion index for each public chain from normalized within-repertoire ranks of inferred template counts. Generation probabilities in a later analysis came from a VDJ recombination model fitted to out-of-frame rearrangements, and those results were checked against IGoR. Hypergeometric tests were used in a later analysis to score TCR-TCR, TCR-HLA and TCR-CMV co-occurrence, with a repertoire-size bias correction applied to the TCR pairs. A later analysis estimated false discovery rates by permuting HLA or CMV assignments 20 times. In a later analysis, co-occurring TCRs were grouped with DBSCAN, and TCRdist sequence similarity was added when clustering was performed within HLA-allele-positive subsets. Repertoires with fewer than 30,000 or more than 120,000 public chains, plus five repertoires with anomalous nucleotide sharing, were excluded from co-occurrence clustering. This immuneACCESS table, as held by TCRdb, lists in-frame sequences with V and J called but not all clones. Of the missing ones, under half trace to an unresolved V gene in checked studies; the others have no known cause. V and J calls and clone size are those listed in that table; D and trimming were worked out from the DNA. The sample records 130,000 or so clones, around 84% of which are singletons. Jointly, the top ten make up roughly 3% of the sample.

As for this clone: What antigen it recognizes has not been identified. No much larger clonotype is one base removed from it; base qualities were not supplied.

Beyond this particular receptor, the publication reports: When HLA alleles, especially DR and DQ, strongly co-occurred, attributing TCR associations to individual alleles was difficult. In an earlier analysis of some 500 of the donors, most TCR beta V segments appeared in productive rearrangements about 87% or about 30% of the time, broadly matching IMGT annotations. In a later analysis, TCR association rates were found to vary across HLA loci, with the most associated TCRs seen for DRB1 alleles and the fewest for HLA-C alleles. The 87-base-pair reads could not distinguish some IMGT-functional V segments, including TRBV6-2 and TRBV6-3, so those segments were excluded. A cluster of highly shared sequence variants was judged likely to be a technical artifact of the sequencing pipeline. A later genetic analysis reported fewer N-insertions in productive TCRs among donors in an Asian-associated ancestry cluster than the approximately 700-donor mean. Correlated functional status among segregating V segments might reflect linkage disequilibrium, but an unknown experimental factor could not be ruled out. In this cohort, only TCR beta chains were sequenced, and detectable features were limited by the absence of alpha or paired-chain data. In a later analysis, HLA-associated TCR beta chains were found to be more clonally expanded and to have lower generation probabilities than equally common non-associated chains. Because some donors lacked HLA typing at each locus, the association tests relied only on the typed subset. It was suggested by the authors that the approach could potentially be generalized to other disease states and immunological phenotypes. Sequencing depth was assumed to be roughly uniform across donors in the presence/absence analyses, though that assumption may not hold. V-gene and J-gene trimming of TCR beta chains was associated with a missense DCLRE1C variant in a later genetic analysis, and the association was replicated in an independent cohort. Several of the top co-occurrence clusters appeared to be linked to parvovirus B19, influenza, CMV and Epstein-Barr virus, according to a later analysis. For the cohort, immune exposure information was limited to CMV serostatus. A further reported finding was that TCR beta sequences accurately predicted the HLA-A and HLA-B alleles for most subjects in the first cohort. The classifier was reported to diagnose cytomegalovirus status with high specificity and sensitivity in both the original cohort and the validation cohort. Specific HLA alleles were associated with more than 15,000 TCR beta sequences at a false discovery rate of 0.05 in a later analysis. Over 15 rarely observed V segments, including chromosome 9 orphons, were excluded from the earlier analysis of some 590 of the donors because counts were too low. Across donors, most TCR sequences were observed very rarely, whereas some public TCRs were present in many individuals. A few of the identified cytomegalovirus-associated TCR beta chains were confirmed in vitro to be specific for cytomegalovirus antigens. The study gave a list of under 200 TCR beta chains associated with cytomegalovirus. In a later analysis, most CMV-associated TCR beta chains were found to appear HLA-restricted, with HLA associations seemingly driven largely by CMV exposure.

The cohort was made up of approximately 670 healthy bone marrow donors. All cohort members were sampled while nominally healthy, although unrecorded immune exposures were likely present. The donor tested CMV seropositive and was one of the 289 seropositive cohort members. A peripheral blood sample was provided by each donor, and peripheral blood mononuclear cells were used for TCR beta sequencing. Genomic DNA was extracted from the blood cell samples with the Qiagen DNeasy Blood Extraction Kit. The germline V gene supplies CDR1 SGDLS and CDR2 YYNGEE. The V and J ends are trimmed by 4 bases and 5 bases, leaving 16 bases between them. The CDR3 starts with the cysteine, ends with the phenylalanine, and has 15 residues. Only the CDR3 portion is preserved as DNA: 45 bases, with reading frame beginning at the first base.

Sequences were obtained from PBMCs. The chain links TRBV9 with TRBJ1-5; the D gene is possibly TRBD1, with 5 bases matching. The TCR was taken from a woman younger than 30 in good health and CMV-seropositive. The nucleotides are TGTGCCAGCAGCCCCACTGGGGGGATTGATCAGCCCCAGCATTTT. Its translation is CASSPTGGIDQPQHF.